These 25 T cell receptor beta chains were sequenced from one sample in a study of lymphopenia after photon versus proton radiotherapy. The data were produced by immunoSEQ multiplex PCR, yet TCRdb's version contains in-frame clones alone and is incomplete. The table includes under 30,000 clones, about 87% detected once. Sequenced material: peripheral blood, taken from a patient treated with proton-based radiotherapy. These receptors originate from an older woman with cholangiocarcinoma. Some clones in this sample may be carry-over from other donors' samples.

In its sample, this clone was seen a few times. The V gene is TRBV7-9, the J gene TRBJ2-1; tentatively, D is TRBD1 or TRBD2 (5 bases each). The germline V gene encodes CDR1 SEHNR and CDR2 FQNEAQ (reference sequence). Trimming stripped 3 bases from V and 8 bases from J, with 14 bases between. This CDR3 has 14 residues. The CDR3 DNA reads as TGTGCCAGCAGCTTTCAATGGTTGGGGGATGAGCAGTTCTTC. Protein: CASSFQWLGDEQFF.

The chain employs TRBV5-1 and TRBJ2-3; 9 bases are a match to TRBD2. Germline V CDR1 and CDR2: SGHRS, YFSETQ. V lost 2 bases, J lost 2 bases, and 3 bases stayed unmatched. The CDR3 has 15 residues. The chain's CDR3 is CASSLPSGNTDTQYF. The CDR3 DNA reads TGCGCCAGCAGCTTACCTAGCGGGAACACAGATACGCAGTATTTT.

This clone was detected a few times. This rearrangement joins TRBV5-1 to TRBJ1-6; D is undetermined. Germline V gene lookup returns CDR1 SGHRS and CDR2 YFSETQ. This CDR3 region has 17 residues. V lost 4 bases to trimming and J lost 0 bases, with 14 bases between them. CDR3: CASSQEPRSSYNSPLHF. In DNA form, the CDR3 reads TGCGCCAGCAGCCAAGAACCGAGGAGCTCCTATAATTCACCCCTCCACTTT.

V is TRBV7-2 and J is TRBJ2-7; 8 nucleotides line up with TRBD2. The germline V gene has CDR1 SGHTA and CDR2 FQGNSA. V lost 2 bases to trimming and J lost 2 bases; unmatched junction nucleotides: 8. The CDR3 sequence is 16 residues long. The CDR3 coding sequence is TGTGCCAGCAGCTTATTGGGTAGCGGGACTCCCTACGAGCAGTACTTC. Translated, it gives CASSLLGSGTPYEQYF.

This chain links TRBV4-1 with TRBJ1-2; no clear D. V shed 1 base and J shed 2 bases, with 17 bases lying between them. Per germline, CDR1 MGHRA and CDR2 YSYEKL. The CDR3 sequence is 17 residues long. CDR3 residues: CASSQVGRSSANYGYTF. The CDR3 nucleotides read TGCGCCAGCAGCCAAGTTGGGAGGTCCTCTGCCAACTATGGCTACACCTTC.

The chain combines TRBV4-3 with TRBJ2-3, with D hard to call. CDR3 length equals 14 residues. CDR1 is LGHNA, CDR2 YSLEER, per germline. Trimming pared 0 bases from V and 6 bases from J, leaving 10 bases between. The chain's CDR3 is CASSQDKVSDTQYF. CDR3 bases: TGCGCCAGCAGCCAAGATAAGGTATCCGATACGCAGTATTTT.

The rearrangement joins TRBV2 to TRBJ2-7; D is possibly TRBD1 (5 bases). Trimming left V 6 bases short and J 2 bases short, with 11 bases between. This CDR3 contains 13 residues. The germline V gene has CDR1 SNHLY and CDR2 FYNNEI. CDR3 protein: CASRMDIAYEQYF. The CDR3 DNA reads TGTGCCAGCAGGATGGACATAGCCTACGAGCAGTACTTC.

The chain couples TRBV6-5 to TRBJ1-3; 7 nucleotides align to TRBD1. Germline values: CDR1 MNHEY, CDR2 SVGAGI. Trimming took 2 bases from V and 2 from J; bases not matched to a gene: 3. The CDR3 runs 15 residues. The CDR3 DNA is TGTGCCAGCAGTTACGGACAGGCGGCTGGAAACACCATATATTTT. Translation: CASSYGQAAGNTIYF.

The CDR3 protein is CATSRDRPGISYEQYF. The CDR3 region has the DNA TGTGCCACCAGCAGAGATCGCCCGGGGATCTCCTACGAGCAGTACTTC. The chain employs TRBV15 and TRBJ2-7; a weak D match, TRBD2 (5 bases). The CDR3 sequence is 16 residues long. Germline CDR1 and CDR2: LNHNV and YYDKDF (reference sequence). Trimming shortened V by 0 bases and J by 0 bases, and 12 bases separated the two germline ends.

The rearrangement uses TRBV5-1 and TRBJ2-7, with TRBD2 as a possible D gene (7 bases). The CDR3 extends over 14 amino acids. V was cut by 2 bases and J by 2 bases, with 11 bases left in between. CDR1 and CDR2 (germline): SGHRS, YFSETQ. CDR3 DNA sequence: TGCGCCAGCAGCTTCGGGGGGCCTACCTACGAGCAGTACTTC. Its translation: CASSFGGPTYEQYF.

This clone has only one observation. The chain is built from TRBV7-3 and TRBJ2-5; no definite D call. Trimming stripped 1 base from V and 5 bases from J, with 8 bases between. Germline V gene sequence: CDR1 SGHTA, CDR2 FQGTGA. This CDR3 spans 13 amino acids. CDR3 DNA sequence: TGTGCCAGCAGCTTAATGGGGTGGGAGACCCAGTACTTC. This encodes CASSLMGWETQYF.

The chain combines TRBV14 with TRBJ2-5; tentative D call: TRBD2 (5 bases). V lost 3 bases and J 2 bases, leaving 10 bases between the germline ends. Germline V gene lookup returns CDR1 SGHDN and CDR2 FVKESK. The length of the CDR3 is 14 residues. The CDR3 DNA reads TGTGCCAGCAGCCAGAAGGACTCACAAGAGACCCAGTACTTC. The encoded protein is CASSQKDSQETQYF.

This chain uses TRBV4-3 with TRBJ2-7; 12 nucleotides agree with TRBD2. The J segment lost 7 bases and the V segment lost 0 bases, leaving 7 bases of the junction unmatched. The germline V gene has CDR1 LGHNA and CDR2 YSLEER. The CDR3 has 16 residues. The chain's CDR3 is CASSQDLAGGPKEQYF. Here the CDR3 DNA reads TGCGCCAGCAGCCAAGATCTAGCGGGAGGGCCTAAGGAGCAGTACTTC.

CDR3 sequence: CATSRETGGTYEQYF. The DNA for the CDR3 is TGTGCCACCAGCAGAGAAACGGGAGGAACTTACGAGCAGTACTTC. The V gene is TRBV15, the J gene TRBJ2-7; 7 nucleotides match TRBD2. Germline loops: CDR1 LNHNV, CDR2 YYDKDF (reference sequence). The CDR3 is 15 residues long. The V and J ends lost 0 bases and 4 bases, in that order; junction bases with no gene match: 6.

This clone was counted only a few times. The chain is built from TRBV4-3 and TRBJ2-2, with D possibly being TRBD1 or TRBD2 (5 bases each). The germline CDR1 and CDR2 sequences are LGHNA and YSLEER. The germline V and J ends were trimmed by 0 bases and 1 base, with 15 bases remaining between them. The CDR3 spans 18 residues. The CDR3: CASSQEIYGAGNTGELFF. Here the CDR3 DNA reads TGCGCCAGCAGCCAAGAGATTTACGGGGCAGGGAACACCGGGGAGCTGTTTTTT.

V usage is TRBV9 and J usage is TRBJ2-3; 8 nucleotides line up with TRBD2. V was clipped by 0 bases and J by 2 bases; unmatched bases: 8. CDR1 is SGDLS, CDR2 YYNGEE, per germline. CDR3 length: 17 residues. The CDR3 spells CASSVVPSGPTTDTQYF. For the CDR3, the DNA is TGTGCCAGCAGCGTAGTGCCTAGCGGGCCTACCACAGATACGCAGTATTTT.

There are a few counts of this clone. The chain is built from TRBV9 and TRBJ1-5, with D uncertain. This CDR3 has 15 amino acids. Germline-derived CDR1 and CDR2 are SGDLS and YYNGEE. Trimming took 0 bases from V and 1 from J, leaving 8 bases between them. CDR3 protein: CASSVDPTSNQPQHF. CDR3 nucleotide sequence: TGTGCCAGCAGCGTAGATCCGACAAGCAATCAGCCCCAGCATTTT.

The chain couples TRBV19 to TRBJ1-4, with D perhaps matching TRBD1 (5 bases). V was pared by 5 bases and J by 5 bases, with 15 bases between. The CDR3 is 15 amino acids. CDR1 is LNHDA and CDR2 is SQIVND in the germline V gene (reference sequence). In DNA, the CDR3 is TGTGCCAGTAGTGCTTACAGGTCGGGGAATGAAAAACTGTTTTTT. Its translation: CASSAYRSGNEKLFF.

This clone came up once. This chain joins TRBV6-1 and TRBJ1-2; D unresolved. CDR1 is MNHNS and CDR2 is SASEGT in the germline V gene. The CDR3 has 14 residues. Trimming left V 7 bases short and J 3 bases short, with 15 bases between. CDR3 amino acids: CASKTGGRDYGYTF. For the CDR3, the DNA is TGTGCCAGCAAGACTGGAGGACGGGACTATGGCTACACCTTC.

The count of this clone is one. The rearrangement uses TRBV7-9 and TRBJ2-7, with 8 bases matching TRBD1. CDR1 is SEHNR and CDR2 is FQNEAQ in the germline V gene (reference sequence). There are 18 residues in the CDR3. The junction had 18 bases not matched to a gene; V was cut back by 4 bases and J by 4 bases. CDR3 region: CASSSMDRAQIPYYEQYF. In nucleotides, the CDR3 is TGTGCCAGCAGCTCGATGGACAGGGCCCAGATCCCCTATTACGAGCAGTACTTC.

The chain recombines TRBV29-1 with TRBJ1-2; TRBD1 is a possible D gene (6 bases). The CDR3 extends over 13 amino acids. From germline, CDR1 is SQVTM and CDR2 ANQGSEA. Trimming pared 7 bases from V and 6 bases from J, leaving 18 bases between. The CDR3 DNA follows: TGCAGCGCGGGTCGGGACATAATCAATGGCTACACCTTC. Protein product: CSAGRDIINGYTF. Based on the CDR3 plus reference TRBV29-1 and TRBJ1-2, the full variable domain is SAVISQKPSRDICQRGTSLTIQCQVDSQVTMMFWYRQQPGQSLTLIATANQGSEATYESGFVIDKFPISRPNLTFSTLTVSNMSPEDSSIYLCSAGRDIINGYTFGSGTRLTVV.

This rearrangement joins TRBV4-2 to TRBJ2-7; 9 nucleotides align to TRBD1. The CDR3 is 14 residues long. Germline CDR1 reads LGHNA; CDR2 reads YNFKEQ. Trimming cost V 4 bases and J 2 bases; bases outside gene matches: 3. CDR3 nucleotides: TGTGCCAGCAGCCCCGGGACAGGGACCTACGAGCAGTACTTC. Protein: CASSPGTGTYEQYF.

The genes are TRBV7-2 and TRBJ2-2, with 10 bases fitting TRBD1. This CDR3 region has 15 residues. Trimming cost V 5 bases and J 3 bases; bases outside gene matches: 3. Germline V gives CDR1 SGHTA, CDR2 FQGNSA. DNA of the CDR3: TGTGCCAGCAGCCGGGACAGGGGTGACACCGGGGAGCTGTTTTTT. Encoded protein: CASSRDRGDTGELFF.

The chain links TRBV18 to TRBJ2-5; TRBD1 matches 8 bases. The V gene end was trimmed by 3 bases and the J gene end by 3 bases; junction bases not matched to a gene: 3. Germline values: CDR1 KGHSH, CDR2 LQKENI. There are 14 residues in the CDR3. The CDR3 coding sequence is TGTGCCAGCTCACCGGGGACAGGTGAAGAGACCCAGTACTTC. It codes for CASSPGTGEETQYF.

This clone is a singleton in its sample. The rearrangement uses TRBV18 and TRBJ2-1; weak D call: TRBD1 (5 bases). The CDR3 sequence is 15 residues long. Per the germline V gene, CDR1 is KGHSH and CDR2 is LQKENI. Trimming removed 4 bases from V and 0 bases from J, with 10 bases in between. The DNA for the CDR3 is TGTGCCAGCTCACTAGGGGTCAGCTCCTACAATGAGCAGTTCTTC. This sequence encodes CASSLGVSSYNEQFF.